This T cell receptor beta chain was identified during a study of blood T cell repertoires in COVID-19. Study context: Researchers got acute and convalescent COVID-19 samples from the United States, Italy and Spain. Sources were T cells, B-cell-depleted T cells, or PBMCs; the material itself was cDNA or gDNA.

The CDR3 spans 14 residues. Deletions cut 6 bases from V and 4 bases from J, with 12 bases between. From germline, CDR1 is LGHNA and CDR2 YNFKEQ. Original data processing: Estimates of nucleated cell counts were drawn from the amplification of reference gene primers. The table came from immunoSEQ multiplex PCR; TCRdb's copy has only in-frame clones and leaves some out. The D gene and trimming were derived from the DNA, and the V and J assignments and clone size from that table. The sample has around 300,000 clones, roughly 89% seen once. The V and J genes are TRBV4-2 and TRBJ1-4, with D possibly matching TRBD1 (5 bases). This receptor was obtained from a woman under 40 with active or convalescent COVID-19. Source material: peripheral blood. The CDR3 coding sequence is TGTGCCAGCAGTCATAGACAGAATAATGAAAAACTGTTTTTT. Its translation: CASSHRQNNEKLFF.